This T cell receptor (beta chain) was recorded in a study of technical replicates of blood from a handful of donors. The repertoire was sequenced with immunoSEQ multiplex PCR; TCRdb's copy has only in-frame clones and lacks some. The sample lists about 97,000 clones; roughly 96% were seen once. CDR3 size: 15 residues. Germline V CDR1 and CDR2: SQVTM, ANQGSEA. V was clipped by 6 bases and J by 3 bases; unmatched bases: 8. The specimen was T cells isolated from PBMCs. The J gene is TRBJ2-2, the V gene TRBV29-1, with TRBD1 identical over 9 bases. This receptor was identified in a human donor in good health. The CDR3 DNA follows: TGCAGCGTAGCAGTAACAGGGGGCTACACCGGGGAGCTGTTTTTT. Encoded protein: CSVAVTGGYTGELFF.